The clone carrying this T cell receptor (beta chain) was detected a few times. Its antigen is unknown. Per the germline V gene, CDR1 is KGHSH and CDR2 is LQKENI. V shed 1 base, J shed 6 bases, and the junction held 4 bases outside the gene matches. The CDR3 runs to 14 residues. Sorted-subset replicate PCRs used about 190 ng of genomic DNA. This amount corresponded to approximately 30,000 T cell genomes. TCRdb's table, derived via immunoSEQ multiplex PCR, lists solely in-frame clones and lacks some. The sample lists approximately 2.1 million clones; 85% to 95% were seen once. This entry is derived from a study of shared clonotypes between healthy human individuals. Whole-study findings and limits: Estimated richness was generally greater in naive than memory subsets.

The sample taken for sequencing was naive CD4+ T cells from PBMCs. Subset of the sample: CD45RA+ positively selected. The clonotype comes from a man aged 18-30 years in good health. Some clones in this sample may be carry-over from other donors' samples. The chain is built from TRBV18 and TRBJ1-2; 8 nucleotides agree with TRBD1. The CDR3 DNA follows: TGTGCCAGCTCACCACAGGACAGGGAGGATGGCTACACCTTC. Translating it yields CASSPQDREDGYTF.